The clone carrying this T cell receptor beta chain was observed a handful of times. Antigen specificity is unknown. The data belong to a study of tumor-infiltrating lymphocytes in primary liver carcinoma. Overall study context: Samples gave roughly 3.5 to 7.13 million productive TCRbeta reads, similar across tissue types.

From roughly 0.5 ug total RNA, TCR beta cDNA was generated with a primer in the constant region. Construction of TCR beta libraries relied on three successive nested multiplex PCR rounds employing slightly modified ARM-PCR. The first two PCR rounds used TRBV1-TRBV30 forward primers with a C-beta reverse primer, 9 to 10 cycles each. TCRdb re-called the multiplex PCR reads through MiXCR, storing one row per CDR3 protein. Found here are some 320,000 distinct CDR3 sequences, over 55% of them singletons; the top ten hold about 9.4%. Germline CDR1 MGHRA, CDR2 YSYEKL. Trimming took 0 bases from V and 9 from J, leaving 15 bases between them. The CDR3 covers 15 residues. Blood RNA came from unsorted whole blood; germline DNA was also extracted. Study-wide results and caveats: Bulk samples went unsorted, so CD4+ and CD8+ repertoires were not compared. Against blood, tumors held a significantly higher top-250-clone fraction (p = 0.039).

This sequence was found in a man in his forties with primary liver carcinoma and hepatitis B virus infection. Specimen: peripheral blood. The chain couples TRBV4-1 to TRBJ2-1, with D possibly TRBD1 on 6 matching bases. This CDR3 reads CASSQDLGASGEQFF. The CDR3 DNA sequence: TGCGCCAGCAGCCAAGATCTGGGGGCGTCCGGTGAGCAGTTCTTC.